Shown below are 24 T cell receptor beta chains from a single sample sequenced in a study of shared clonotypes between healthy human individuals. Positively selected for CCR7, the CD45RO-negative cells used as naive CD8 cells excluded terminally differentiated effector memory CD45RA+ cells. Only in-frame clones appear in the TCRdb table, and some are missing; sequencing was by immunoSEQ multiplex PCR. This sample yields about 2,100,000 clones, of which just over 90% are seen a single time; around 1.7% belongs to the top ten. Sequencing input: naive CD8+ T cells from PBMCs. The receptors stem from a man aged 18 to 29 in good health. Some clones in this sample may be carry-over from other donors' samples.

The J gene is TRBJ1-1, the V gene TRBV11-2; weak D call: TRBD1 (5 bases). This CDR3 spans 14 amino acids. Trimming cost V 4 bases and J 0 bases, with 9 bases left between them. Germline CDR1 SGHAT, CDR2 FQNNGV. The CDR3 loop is CASSWGPMNTEAFF. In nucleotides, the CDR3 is TGTGCCAGCAGCTGGGGACCCATGAACACTGAAGCTTTCTTT. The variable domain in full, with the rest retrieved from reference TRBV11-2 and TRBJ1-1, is EAGVAQSPRYKIIEKRQSVAFWCNPISGHATLYWYQQILGQGPKLLIQFQNNGVVDDSQLPKDRFSAERLKGVDSTLKIQPAKLEDSAVYLCASSWGPMNTEAFFGQGTRLTVV.

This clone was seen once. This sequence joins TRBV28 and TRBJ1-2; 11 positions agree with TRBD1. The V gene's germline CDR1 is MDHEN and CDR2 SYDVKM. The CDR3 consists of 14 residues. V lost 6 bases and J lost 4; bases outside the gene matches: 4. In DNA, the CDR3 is TGTGCCAGCAGGGAAGGGACAGGGGGCTATGGCTACACCTTC. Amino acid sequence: CASREGTGGYGYTF.

The CDR3 sequence is CASSIALDRGAWNTEAFF. The CDR3 DNA follows: TGTGCCAGTAGTATCGCTCTTGACAGGGGGGCATGGAACACTGAAGCTTTCTTT. The V and J genes are TRBV19 and TRBJ1-1; 9 bases are shared with TRBD1. Germline V CDR1 and CDR2: LNHDA, SQIVND (reference sequence). CDR3 length: 18 residues. J was trimmed by 1 base and V by 3 bases; bases with no gene match: 12.

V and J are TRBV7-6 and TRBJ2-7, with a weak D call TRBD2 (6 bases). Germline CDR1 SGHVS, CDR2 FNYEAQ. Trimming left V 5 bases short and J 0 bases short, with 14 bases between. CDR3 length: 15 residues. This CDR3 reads CASSLGAGGSYEQYF. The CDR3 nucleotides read TGTGCCAGCAGCCTAGGGGCCGGGGGCTCCTACGAGCAGTACTTC.

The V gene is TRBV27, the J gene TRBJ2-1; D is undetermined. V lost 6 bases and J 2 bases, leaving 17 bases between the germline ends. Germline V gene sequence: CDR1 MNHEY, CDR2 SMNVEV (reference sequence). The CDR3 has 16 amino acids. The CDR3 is CASSPNLAEPYNEQFF. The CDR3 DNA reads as TGTGCCAGCAGCCCCAATCTTGCGGAGCCCTACAATGAGCAGTTCTTC.

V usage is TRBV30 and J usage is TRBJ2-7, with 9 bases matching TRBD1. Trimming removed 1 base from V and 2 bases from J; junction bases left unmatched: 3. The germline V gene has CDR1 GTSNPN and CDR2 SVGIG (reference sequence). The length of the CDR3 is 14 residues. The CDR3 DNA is TGTGCCTGGAGTGAGTACAGGGGGCCCTACGAGCAGTACTTC. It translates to CAWSEYRGPYEQYF.

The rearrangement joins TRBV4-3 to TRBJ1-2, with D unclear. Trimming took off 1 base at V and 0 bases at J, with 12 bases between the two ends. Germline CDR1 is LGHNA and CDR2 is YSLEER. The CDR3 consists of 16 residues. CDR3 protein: CASSQVFSSSNYGYTF. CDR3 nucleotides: TGCGCCAGCAGCCAAGTATTCAGTAGCTCTAACTATGGCTACACCTTC.

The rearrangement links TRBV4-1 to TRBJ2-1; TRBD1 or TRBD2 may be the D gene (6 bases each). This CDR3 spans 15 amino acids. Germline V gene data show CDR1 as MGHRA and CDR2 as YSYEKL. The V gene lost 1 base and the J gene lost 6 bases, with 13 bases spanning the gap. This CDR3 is CASSQAWGASNEQFF. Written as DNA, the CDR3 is TGCGCCAGCAGCCAAGCGTGGGGGGCGAGCAATGAGCAGTTCTTC.

The DNA for the CDR3 is TGTGCCAGCAGCCAATGGTCGGGAGGGGAAGCCAAAAACATTCAGTACTTC. Translated, it gives CASSQWSGGEAKNIQYF. The chain recombines TRBV4-2 with TRBJ2-4; TRBD2 matches 8 bases. The CDR3 is 17 residues long. Germline CDR1 LGHNA, CDR2 YNFKEQ. The trim removed 2 bases at V and 0 bases at J, leaving 6 bases unmatched.

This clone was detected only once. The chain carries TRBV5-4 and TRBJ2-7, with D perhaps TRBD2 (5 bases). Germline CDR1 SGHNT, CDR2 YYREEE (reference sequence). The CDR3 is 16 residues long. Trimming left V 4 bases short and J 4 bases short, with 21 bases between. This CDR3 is CASSGSAERPAYEQYF. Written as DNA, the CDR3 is TGTGCCAGCAGCGGGAGCGCGGAGCGGCCGGCGTACGAGCAGTACTTC.

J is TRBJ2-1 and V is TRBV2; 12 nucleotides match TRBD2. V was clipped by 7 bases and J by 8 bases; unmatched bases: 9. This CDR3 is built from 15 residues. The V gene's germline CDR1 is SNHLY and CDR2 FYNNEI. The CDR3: CASTRRTSGMYEQFF. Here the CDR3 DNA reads TGTGCCAGCACCAGACGGACTAGCGGGATGTATGAGCAGTTCTTC.

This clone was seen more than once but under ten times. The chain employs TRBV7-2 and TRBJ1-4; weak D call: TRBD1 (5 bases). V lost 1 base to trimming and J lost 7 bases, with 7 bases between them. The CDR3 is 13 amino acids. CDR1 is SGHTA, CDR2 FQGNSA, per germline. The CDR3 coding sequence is TGTGCCAGCAGCTTAGGGCAGGGTGAAAAACTGTTTTTT. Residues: CASSLGQGEKLFF.

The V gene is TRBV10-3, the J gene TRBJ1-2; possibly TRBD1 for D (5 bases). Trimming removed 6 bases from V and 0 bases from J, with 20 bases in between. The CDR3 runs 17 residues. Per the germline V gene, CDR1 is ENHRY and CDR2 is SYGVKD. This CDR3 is CAIRTFLRQPSNYGYTF. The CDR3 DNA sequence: TGTGCCATCAGGACCTTCCTTAGACAGCCCTCTAACTATGGCTACACCTTC.

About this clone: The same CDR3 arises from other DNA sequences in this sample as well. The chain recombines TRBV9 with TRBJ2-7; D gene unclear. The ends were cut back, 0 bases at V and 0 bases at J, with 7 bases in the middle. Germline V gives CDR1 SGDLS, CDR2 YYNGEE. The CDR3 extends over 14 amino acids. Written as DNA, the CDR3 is TGTGCCAGCAGCGTAGGAGTCGGCTCCTACGAGCAGTACTTC. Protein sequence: CASSVGVGSYEQYF.

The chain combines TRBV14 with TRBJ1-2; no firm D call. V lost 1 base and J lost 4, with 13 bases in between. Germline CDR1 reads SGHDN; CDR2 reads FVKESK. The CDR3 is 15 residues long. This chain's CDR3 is CASSQGGWSIYGYTF. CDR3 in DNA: TGTGCCAGCAGCCAAGGTGGCTGGTCGATCTATGGCTACACCTTC. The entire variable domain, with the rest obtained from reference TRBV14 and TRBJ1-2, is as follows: EAGVTQFPSHSVIEKGQTVTLRCDPISGHDNLYWYRRVMGKEIKFLLHFVKESKQDESGMPNNRFLAERTGGTYSTLKVQPAELEDSGVYFCASSQGGWSIYGYTFGSGTRLTVV.

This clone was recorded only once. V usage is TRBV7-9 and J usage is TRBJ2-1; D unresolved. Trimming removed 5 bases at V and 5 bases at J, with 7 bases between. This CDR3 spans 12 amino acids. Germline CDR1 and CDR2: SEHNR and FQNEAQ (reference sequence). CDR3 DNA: TGTGCCAGCAGCCGACACAACAATGAGCAGTTCTTC. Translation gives CASSRHNNEQFF.

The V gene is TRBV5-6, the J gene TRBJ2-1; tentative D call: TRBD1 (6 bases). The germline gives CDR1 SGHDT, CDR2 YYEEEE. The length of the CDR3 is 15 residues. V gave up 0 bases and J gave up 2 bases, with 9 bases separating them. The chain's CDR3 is CASSLVWDTYNEQFF. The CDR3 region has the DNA TGTGCCAGCAGCTTGGTATGGGACACCTACAATGAGCAGTTCTTC.

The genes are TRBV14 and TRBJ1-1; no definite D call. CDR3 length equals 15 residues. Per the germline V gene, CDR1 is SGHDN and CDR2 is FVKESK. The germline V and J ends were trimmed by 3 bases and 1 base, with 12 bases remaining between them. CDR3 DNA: TGTGCCAGCAGCCACGCCGGCACAGCGAACACTGAAGCTTTCTTT. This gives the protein CASSHAGTANTEAFF.

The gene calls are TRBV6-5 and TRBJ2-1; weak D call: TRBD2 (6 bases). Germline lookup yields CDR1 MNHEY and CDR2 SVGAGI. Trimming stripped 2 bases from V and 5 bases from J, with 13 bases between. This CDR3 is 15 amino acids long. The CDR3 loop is CASSYPGGRDNEQFF. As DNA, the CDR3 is TGTGCCAGCAGTTACCCCGGGGGTAGGGACAATGAGCAGTTCTTC.

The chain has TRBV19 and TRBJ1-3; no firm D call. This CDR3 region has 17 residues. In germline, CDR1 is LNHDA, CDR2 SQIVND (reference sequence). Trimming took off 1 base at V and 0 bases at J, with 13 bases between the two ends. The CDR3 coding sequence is TGTGCCAGTAGTATAGTCCCTGGTGGGAGCTCTGGAAACACCATATATTTT. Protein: CASSIVPGGSSGNTIYF.

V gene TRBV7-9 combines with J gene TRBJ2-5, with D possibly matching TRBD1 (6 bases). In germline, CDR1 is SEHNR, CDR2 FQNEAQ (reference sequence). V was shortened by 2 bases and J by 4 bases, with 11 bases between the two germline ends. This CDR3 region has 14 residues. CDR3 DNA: TGTGCCAGCAGCTTAAGGGGGTCTGGAGAGACCCAGTACTTC. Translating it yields CASSLRGSGETQYF.

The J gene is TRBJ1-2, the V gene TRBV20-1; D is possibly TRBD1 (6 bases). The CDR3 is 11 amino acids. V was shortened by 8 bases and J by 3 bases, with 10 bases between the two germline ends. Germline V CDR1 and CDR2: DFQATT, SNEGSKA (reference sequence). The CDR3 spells CSLRQDYGYTF. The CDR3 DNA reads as TGCAGTCTTCGACAGGACTATGGCTACACCTTC.

The CDR3 here is CASPSGPDRFRRGEQFF. The CDR3 DNA reads TGCGCCAGCCCATCAGGCCCGGACAGATTTCGCCGGGGGGAGCAGTTCTTC. The J gene is TRBJ2-1, the V gene TRBV10-1; the D gene could be TRBD1 or TRBD2 (6 bases each). CDR3 length equals 17 residues. V lost 8 bases and J 10 bases, leaving 30 bases between the germline ends. CDR1 WNHNN and CDR2 SYGVQD come from the germline V gene (reference sequence).

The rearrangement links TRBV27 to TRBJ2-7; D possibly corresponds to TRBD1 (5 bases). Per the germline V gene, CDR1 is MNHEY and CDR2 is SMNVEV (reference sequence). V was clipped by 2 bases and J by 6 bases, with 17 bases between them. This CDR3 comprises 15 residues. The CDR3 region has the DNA TGTGCCAGCAGTTTAAAGGCAGGGTTCGTCGGCGAGCAGTACTTC. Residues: CASSLKAGFVGEQYF.